The 4 T cell receptor beta chains listed next were all sequenced from one sample in a study of regulatory T cells in long-lasting Graves disease. The sample's time point: newly diagnosed GD, antithyroid drugs for less than 3 months. There was RNA extracted from PBMCs, and the TCR library was made from it. The TCR beta library used iRepertoire HTBI primers with Arm-PCR amplification of CDR3. TCRdb re-analysed the multiplex PCR reads in MiXCR, keeping a single row per CDR3 protein. The sample consists of 350,000 to 400,000 distinct CDR3 sequences, about a sixth of them appearing once. This same sample was also taken into another study, of T cells in Graves' hyperthyroidism and ophthalmopathy.

Sequenced here: peripheral blood mononuclear cells (PBMCs), sampled at new diagnosis, from a patient treated with antithyroid drugs. Receptors originate from a woman between 18 and 29 years old with Graves disease.

This clonotype was counted many times. The rearrangement uses TRBV27 and TRBJ1-2, with no clear D. This CDR3 has 15 residues. Per germline, CDR1 MNHEY and CDR2 SMNVEV (reference sequence). V was trimmed by 1 base and J by 4 bases, leaving 13 bases between them. CDR3 loop: CASSLLDGEPYGYTF. DNA of the CDR3: TGTGCCAGCAGTTTATTGGACGGAGAACCCTATGGCTACACCTTC.

In this sample, this clonotype turned up many times. The genes are TRBV28 and TRBJ2-3, with D perhaps TRBD1 (6 bases). Between the trimmed V and J ends, which lost 3 bases and 5 bases, there was a span of 12 bases. This CDR3 is 14 amino acids long. Per germline, CDR1 MDHEN and CDR2 SYDVKM. DNA for the CDR3: TGTGCCAGCAGTTTGTTTCAGGGGAAAGATACGCAGTATTTT. This sequence encodes CASSLFQGKDTQYF.

The J gene is TRBJ1-2, the V gene TRBV5-5; 7 nucleotides match TRBD1. Looked up from germline, CDR1 is SGHKS and CDR2 is YYEKEE (reference sequence). V trimming: 4 bases; J trimming: 4 bases; junction bases outside the gene matches: 13. This CDR3 contains 16 residues. Here the CDR3 DNA reads TGTGCCAGCAGCGGCTACGACCACAGGGGCGGCTATGGCTACACCTTC. The encoded protein is CASSGYDHRGGYGYTF.

Concerning this clonotype: A far larger clone lies a single base away; this is likely a read error. This chain links TRBV30 with TRBJ2-1; 8 nucleotides line up with TRBD1. The CDR3 runs to 14 residues. V was clipped by 1 base and J by 13 bases; unmatched bases: 12. Germline CDR1 GTSNPN, CDR2 SVGIG (reference sequence). The CDR3 is CAWSAGQGSETQFF. In DNA, the CDR3 is TGTGCCTGGAGTGCCGGACAGGGATCAGAGACCCAGTTCTTC.